The TCR beta chain under discussion was sequenced for a study of response to subunit inactivated influenza vaccine. Overall study findings and caveats: Researchers suggested that each seasonal influenza vaccination recruits few new T cells.

Each CDR3 protein is one row after TCRdb ran MiXCR on the RT-PCR reads. There are about 570,000 distinct CDR3 sequences in the sample; 10% to 15% occur only once, and about 10% lies in the top ten. Points on this clonotype: Its antigen is undetermined.

There are 17 residues in the CDR3. Germline CDR1 is MNHEY and CDR2 is SVGEGT. Trimming pared 0 bases from V and 0 bases from J, leaving 14 bases between. The rearrangement joins TRBV6-2 or TRBV6-3 to TRBJ1-1; D is perhaps TRBD1 (5 bases). This clonotype originated in a man aged 50-59 years who received an inactivated influenza vaccine. This specimen consisted of PBMCs from blood, obtained on the day of vaccination. CDR3 sequence reads: CASSYSIRESMNTEAFF. The CDR3, as DNA: TGTGCCAGCAGTTACTCGATCAGGGAAAGTATGAACACTGAAGCTTTCTTT.